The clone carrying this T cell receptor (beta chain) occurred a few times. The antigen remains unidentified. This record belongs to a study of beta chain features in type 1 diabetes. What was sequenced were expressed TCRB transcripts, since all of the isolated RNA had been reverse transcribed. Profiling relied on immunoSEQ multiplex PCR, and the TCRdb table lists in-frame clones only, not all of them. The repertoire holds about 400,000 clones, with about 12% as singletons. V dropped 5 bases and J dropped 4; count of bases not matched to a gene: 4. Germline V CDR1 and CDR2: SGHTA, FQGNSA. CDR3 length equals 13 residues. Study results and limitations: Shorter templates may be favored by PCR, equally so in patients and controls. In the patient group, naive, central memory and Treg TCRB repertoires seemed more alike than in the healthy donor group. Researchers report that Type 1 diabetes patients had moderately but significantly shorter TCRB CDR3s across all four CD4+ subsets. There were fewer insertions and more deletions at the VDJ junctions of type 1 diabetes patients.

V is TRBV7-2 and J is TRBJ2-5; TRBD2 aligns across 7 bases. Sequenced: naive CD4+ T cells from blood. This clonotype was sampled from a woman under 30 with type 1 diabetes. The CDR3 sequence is CASSVAGVETQYF. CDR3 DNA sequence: TGTGCCAGCAGCGTTGCGGGGGTAGAGACCCAGTACTTC.